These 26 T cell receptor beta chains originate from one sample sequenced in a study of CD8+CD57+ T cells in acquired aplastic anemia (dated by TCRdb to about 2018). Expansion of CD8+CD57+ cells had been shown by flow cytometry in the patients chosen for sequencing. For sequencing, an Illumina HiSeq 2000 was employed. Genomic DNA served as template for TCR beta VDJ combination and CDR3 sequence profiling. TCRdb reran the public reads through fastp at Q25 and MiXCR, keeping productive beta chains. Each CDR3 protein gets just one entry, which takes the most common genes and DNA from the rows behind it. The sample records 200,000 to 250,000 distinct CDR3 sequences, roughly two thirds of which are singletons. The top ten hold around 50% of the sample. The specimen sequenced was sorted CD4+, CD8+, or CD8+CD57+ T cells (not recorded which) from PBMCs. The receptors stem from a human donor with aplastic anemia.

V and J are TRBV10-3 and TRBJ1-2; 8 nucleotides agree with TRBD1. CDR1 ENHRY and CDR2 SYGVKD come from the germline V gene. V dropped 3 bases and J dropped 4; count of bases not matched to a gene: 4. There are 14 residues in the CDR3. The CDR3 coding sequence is TGTGCCATCAGTGACTTCACAGGGGGCTATGGCTACACCTTC. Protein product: CAISDFTGGYGYTF.

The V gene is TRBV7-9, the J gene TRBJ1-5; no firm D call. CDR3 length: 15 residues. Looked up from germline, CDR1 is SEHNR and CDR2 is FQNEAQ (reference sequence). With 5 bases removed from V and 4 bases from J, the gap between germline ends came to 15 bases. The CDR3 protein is CASSNGKGGNQPQHF. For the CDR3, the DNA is TGTGCCAGCAGCAACGGAAAGGGAGGGAATCAGCCCCAGCATTTT.

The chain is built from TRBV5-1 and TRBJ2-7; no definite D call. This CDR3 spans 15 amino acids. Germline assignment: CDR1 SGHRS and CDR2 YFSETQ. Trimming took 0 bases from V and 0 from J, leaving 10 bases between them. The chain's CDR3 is CASSLGLRSSYEQYF. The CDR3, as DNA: TGCGCCAGCAGCTTGGGACTGAGGAGCTCCTACGAGCAGTACTTC.

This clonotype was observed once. CDR3 region: CASTVGTSGYYNEQFF. The CDR3 nucleotides are TGTGCCAGCACTGTCGGGACTAGCGGTTATTACAATGAGCAGTTCTTC. The chain carries TRBV9 and TRBJ2-1; 11 bases are shared with TRBD2. The CDR3 extends over 16 amino acids. V dropped 6 bases and J dropped 4; count of bases not matched to a gene: 9. The germline V gene encodes CDR1 SGDLS and CDR2 YYNGEE. The variable domain in full, completed from reference TRBV9 and TRBJ2-1, reads DSGVTQTPKHLITATGQRVTLRCSPRSGDLSVYWYQQSLDQGLQFLIQYYNGEERAKGNILERFSAQQFPDLHSELNLSSLELGDSALYFCASTVGTSGYYNEQFFGPGTRLTVL.

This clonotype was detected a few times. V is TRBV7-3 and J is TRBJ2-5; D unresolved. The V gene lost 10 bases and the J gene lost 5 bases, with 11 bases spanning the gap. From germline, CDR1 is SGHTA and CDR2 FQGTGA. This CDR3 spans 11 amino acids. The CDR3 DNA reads TGTGCCACCAAAACCCGGGAGACCCAGTACTTC. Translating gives CATKTRETQYF.

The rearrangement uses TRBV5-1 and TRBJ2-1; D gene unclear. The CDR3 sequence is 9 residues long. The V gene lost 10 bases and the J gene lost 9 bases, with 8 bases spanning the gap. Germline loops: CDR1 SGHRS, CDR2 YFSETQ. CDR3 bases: TGCGCCTTTCTCGGTGAGCAGTTCTTC. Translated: CAFLGEQFF.

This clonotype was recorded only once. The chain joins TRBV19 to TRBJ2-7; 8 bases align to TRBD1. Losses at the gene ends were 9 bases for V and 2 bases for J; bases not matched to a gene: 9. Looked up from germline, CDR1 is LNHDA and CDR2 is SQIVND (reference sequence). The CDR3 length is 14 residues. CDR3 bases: TGTGCCAGCCATGCCGGGACAGGCCCCTACGAGCAGTACTTC. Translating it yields CASHAGTGPYEQYF.

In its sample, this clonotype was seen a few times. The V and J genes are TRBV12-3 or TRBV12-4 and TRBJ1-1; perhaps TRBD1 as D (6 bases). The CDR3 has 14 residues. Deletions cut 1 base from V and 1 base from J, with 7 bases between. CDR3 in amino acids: CASSLDRANTEAFF. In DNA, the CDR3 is TGTGCCAGCAGTTTAGACAGGGCGAACACTGAAGCTTTCTTT.

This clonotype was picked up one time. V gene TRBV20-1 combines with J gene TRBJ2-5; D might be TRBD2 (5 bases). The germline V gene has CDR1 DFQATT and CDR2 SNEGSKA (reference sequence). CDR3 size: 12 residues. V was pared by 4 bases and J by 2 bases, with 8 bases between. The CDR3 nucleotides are TGCAGTGCTATCGGGGTACAAGAGACCCAGTACTTC. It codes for CSAIGVQETQYF.

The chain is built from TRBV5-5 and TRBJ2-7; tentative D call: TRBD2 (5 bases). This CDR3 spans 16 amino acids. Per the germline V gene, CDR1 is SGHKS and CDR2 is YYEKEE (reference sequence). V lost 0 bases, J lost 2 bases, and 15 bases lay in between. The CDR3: CASSLDFRTGAYEQYF. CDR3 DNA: TGTGCCAGCAGCTTGGATTTCCGGACCGGGGCCTACGAGCAGTACTTC. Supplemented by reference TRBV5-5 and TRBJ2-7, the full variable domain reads DAGVTQSPTHLIKTRGQQVTLRCSPISGHKSVSWYQQVLGQGPQFIFQYYEKEERGRGNFPDRFSARQFPNYSSELNVNALLLGDSALYLCASSLDFRTGAYEQYFGPGTRLTVT.

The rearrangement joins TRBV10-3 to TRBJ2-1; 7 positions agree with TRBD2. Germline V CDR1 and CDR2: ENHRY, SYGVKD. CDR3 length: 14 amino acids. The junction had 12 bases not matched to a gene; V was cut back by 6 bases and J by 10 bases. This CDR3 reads CAIRPGLTTAEQFF. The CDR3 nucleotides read TGTGCCATCAGGCCGGGACTAACCACGGCGGAGCAGTTCTTC.

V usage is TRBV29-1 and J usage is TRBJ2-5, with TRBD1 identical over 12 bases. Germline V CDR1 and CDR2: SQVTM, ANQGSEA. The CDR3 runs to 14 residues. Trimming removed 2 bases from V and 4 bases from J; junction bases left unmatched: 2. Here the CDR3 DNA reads TGCAGCGTTGAACGGGACAGGGGGCGAGAGACCCAGTACTTC. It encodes CSVERDRGRETQYF.

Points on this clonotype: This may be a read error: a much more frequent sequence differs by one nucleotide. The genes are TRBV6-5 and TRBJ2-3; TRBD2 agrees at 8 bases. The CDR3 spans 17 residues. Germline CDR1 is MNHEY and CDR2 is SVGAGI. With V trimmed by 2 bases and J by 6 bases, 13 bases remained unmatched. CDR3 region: CASSYGRLARVSDTQYF. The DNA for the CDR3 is TGTGCCAGCAGTTACGGTCGACTAGCGAGGGTTTCGGATACGCAGTATTTT.

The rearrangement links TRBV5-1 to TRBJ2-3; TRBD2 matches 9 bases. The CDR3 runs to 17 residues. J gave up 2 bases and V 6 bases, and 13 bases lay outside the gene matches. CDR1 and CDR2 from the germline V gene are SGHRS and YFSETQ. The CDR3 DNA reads TGCGCCAGCACCCCACGGGATAGCGGGGGTACCACAGATACGCAGTATTTT. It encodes CASTPRDSGGTTDTQYF.

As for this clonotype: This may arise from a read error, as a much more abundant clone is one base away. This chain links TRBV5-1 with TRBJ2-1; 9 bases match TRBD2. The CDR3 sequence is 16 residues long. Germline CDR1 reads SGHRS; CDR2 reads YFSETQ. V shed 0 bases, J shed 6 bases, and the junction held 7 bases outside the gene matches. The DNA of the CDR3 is TGCGCCAGCAGCTTGGAGGGCGGGAGGGCCGGCAATGAGCAGTTCTTC. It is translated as CASSLEGGRAGNEQFF.

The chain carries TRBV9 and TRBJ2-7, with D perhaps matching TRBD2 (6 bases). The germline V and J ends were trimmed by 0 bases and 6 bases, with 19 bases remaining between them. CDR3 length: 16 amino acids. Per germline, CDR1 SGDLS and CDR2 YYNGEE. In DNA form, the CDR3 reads TGTGCCAGCAGCGTAGACGGGAGTGGCGGGATTACCGAGCAGTACTTC. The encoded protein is CASSVDGSGGITEQYF.

The CDR3 sequence: CASSLGQNNYGYTF. CDR3 nucleotide sequence: TGTGCCAGCAGCTTAGGCCAGAATAACTATGGCTACACCTTC. The chain recombines TRBV7-9 with TRBJ1-2; D call uncertain. CDR3 length equals 14 residues. Trimming took off 1 base at V and 1 base at J, with 7 bases between the two ends. Germline CDR1 reads SEHNR; CDR2 reads FQNEAQ (reference sequence).

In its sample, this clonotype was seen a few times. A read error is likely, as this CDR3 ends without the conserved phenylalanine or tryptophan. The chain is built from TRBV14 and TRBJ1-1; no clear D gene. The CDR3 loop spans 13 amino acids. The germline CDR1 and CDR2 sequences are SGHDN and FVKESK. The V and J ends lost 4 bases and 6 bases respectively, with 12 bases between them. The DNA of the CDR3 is TGTGCCAGCAGCCCGGGCAGGTGGTCTGAAGCTTTCCTT. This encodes CASSPGRWSEAFL.

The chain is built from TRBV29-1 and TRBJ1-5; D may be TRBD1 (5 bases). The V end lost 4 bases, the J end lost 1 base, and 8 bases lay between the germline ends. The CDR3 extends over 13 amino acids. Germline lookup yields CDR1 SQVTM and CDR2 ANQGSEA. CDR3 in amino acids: CSVARDSNQPQHF. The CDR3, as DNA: TGCAGCGTTGCCCGGGACAGCAATCAGCCCCAGCATTTT.

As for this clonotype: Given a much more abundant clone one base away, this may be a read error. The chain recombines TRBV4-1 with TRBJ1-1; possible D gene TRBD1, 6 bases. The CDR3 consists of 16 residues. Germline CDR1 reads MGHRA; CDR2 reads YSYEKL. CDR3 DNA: TGCGCCGGCAGCCAAGGTTGGGGAGGGGGGAACACTGAAGCTTTCTTT. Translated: CAGSQGWGGGNTEAFF.

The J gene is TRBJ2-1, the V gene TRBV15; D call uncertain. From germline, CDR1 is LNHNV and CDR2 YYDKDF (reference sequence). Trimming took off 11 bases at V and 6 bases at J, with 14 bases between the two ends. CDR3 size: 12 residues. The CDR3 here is CAGSLQFNEQFF. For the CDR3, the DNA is TGTGCCGGCAGTTTACAATTCAATGAGCAGTTCTTC. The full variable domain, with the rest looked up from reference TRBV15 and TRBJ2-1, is DAMVIQNPRYQVTQFGKPVTLSCSQTLNHNVMYWYQQKSSQAPKLLFHYYDKDFNNEADTPDNFQSRRPNTSFCFLDIRSPGLGDTAMYLCAGSLQFNEQFFGPGTRLTVL.

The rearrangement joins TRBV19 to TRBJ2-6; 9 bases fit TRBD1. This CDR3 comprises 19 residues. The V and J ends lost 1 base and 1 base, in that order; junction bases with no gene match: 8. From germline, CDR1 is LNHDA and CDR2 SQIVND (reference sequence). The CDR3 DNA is TGTGCCAGTAGTATAGGCCCCGGGACAGGGTCATCTGGGGCCAACGTCCTGACTTTC. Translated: CASSIGPGTGSSGANVLTF.

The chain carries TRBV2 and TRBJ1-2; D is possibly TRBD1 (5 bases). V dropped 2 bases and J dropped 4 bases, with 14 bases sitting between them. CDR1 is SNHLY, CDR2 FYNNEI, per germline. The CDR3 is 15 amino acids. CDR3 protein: CASSEPTDLLYGYTF. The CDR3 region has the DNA TGTGCCAGCAGTGAACCGACAGACCTCCTCTATGGCTACACCTTC.

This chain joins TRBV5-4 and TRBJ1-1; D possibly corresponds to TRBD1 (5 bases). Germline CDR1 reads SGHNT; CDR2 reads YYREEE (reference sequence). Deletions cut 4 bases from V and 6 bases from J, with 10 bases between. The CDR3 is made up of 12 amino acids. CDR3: CASSTGTAEAFF. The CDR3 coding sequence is TGTGCCAGCAGCACCGGGACGGCTGAAGCTTTCTTT.

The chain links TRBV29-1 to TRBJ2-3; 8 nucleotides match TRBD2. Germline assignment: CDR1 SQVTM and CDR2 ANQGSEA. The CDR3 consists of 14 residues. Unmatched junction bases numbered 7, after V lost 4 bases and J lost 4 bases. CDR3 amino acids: CSVAAGGRADTQYF. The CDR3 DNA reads TGCAGCGTTGCGGCGGGAGGTAGGGCAGATACGCAGTATTTT.

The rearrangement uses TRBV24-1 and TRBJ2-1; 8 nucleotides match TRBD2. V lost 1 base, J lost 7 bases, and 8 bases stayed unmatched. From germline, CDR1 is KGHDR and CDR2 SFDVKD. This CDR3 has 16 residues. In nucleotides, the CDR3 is TGTGCCACCAGTGATTTTGTGGCGGGGGGAGGGAATGAGCAGTTCTTC. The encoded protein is CATSDFVAGGGNEQFF.